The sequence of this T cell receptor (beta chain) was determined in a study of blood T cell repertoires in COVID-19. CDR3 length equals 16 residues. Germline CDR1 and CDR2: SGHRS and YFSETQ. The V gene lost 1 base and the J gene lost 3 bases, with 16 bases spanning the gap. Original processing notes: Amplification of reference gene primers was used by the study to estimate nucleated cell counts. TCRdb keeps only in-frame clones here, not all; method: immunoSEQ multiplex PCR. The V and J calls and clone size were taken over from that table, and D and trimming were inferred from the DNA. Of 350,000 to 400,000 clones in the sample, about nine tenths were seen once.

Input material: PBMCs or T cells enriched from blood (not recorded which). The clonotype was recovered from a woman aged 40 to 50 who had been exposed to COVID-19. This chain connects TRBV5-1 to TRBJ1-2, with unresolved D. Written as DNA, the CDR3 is TGCGCCAGCAGCTTGTTGTTTCCAGAGGTAGACTATGGCTACACCTTC. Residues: CASSLLFPEVDYGYTF.